The source of this TCR beta chain is a study of circulating and synovial CD4+ cells in juvenile arthritis (dated by TCRdb to 2013 to 2014). For the wider study: TCRbeta CDR3 repertoires of circulating HLA-DR+ CD4 T cells, bulk blood CD4 T cells and synovial CD4 T cells were compared within each patient. The goal of repertoire sequencing was to confirm that a circulating synovial-like CD4 T cell subset was enriched in synovial clonotypes. Points the paper makes about the study in general: CPL and bulk blood CD4 samples differed in T cell genome counts by at least an order of magnitude, so sample-size effects were addressed. Lower diversity was observed in synovial and circulating pathogenic-like lymphocyte repertoires than in bulk blood CD4 repertoires, and some CPL samples were found to be as oligoclonal as synovium. Circulating pathogenic-like lymphocytes clustered together with synovial T cells, and compared with bulk blood, the circulating pathogenic-like lymphocytes shared a substantially higher fraction of CDR3 sequences with synovium. Since overlap with synovium went up as sequencing depth increased, the measured fractions of shared clonotypes likely underestimated the full repertoire overlap. No difference between circulating pathogenic-like lymphocytes and bulk blood T cells was detected by traditional Vbeta family usage analysis.

For CDR1 and CDR2, the germline V gene lists ENHRY and SYGVKD. V is pruned by 5 bases and J by 3 bases, leaving 7 bases of the junction without a gene match. Measured from the cysteine to the phenylalanine, the CDR3 is 15 residues long. Only the CDR3 DNA stays, 45 bases, in frame from base 1. The library relied on the immunoSEQ multiplex PCR assay. An external provider carried out the TCRbeta CDR3 sequencing as a commercial service. In the paper's pipeline: The analyses used productive nucleotide sequences together with amino acid sequences obtained by in silico translation. Diversity was measured as Renyi entropy over a range of alpha values, and the median of 200 repeated subsamples was taken to equalise sample size. The distance between each pair of repertoires was calculated as one minus the Chao-modified Jaccard index, which corrects for under-sampling, and this distance was used for clustering. Frequency-weighted overlap with synovial clonotypes was computed at 200 sample sizes with 200 draws without replacement at each size, and the value at the size of the smaller sample was reported. TCRdb mirrors the immuneACCESS table, restricted to in-frame sequences. Some clones are absent from its copies; in checked studies, under half trace to an unresolved V gene, and the reason for the others is unknown. V, J and clone size reflect that table, while D and trimming were determined from the DNA. Within this sample are 30,000 or so clones, with about 95% of them counted one time only. The top ten constitute 0.55% to 0.85% of the sample.

With respect to this clone: Its antigen specificity is not known. No clone much larger than this one lies a single base away; base qualities are absent.

The sequenced samples were obtained from patients with active juvenile idiopathic arthritis. Cells were sorted immediately after thawing, with dead cells excluded using Live/Dead Fixable Near-IR Stain. The sequence links TRBV10-3 to TRBJ2-3, with 8 bases aligning to TRBD2. The source material was CD4+ T cells from blood. The receptor was derived from a human donor with juvenile idiopathic arthritis. The CDR3 loop reads CAISNSGVRTDTQYF. The DNA is as follows: TGTGCCATCAGTAATAGCGGGGTTCGTACAGATACGCAGTATTTT.